Following are 13 T cell receptor beta chains from one sample sequenced in a study of CD8+CD57+ T cells in acquired aplastic anemia. Profiling of TCR beta VDJ combinations and CDR3 sequences used genomic DNA as template. TCRdb called the reads again in MiXCR, with one record for every CDR3 protein. The data hold about 270,000 distinct CDR3 sequences, with 55% to 60% observed a single time. The sequencing sample was made of sorted CD4+, CD8+, or CD8+CD57+ T cells (not recorded which) from PBMCs. The receptors shown here come from a human donor with severe aplastic anemia or a healthy control (not recorded which).

This clonotype was observed a handful of times. The rearrangement links TRBV20-1 to TRBJ1-2; a possible D gene is TRBD1 (5 bases). The V gene lost 5 bases and the J gene lost 5 bases, with 15 bases spanning the gap. The CDR3 totals 13 residues. The germline gives CDR1 DFQATT, CDR2 SNEGSKA (reference sequence). The CDR3 nucleotides are TGCAGTGCTTCCCCCCAGACAGCATATGGCTACACCTTC. Amino acids: CSASPQTAYGYTF.

This clonotype was observed many times. The chain joins TRBV12-3 or TRBV12-4 to TRBJ1-5, with D hard to call. Deletions cut 8 bases from V and 13 bases from J, with 30 bases between. CDR3 size: 16 residues. The DNA for the CDR3 is TGTGCCAGCGCTGCGGCGGGATGGCCTCCTCACCGGCCGCAGCATTTT. Translated, it gives CASAAAGWPPHRPQHF.

This chain joins TRBV6-4 and TRBJ1-2; no clear D gene. The CDR3 extends over 13 amino acids. In germline, CDR1 is MRHNA, CDR2 SNTAGT. Trimming stripped 0 bases from V and 6 bases from J, with 8 bases between. The DNA of the CDR3 is TGTGCCAGCAGTGACTCGAACGGGGATGGCTACACCTTC. Its translation: CASSDSNGDGYTF.

A few counts support this clonotype. The chain is built from TRBV9 and TRBJ1-2; D is ambiguous. Trimming took 2 bases from V and 5 from J, leaving 16 bases between them. CDR1 and CDR2 (germline): SGDLS, YYNGEE. The CDR3 is made up of 15 amino acids. CDR3 region: CASSVVEEGVYGYTF. As DNA, the CDR3 is TGTGCCAGCAGCGTGGTGGAGGAGGGAGTTTATGGCTACACCTTC.

This clonotype has a handful of counts. The chain combines TRBV19 with TRBJ2-1, with D uncertain. This CDR3 is built from 14 residues. V was clipped by 3 bases and J by 10 bases, with 16 bases between them. From germline, CDR1 is LNHDA and CDR2 SQIVND (reference sequence). In nucleotides, the CDR3 is TGTGCCAGTAGTATCTTAGACTCCCTGAGAGAGCAGTTCTTC. Its translation is CASSILDSLREQFF.

This chain links TRBV9 with TRBJ1-6, with D uncertain. Germline V gene lookup returns CDR1 SGDLS and CDR2 YYNGEE. V lost 3 bases and J lost 8, with 12 bases in between. CDR3 length: 14 residues. CDR3 residues: CASSETAADSPLHF. CDR3 DNA sequence: TGTGCCAGCAGCGAGACGGCTGCGGATTCACCCCTCCACTTT. Looking up the rest from reference TRBV9 and TRBJ1-6 gives the full variable domain: DSGVTQTPKHLITATGQRVTLRCSPRSGDLSVYWYQQSLDQGLQFLIQYYNGEERAKGNILERFSAQQFPDLHSELNLSSLELGDSALYFCASSETAADSPLHFGNGTRLTVT.

The rearrangement links TRBV7-2 to TRBJ1-1; 8 positions match TRBD1. The length of the CDR3 is 14 residues. In germline, CDR1 is SGHTA, CDR2 FQGNSA. The V gene end was trimmed by 5 bases and the J gene end by 6 bases; junction bases not matched to a gene: 8. In DNA form, the CDR3 reads TGTGCCAGCAGCCTCGGACAGGGTTTCTCTGAAGCTTTCTTT. Its translation is CASSLGQGFSEAFF.

The chain carries TRBV7-3 and TRBJ2-3, with a tentative D call TRBD1 (5 bases). Germline V gene lookup returns CDR1 SGHTA and CDR2 FQGTGA. CDR3 length: 15 residues. Trimming took 5 bases from V and 2 from J, leaving 14 bases between them. CDR3 DNA sequence: TGTGCCAGCAGCCATTCTATAGGGGCCACAGATACGCAGTATTTT. This encodes CASSHSIGATDTQYF.

The chain is built from TRBV7-3 and TRBJ1-1; 7 bases align to TRBD1. The CDR3 covers 13 residues. V lost 4 bases, J lost 4 bases, and 3 bases stayed unmatched. Germline loops: CDR1 SGHTA, CDR2 FQGTGA. The CDR3 coding sequence is TGTGCCAGCAGCTCCAGGGGGGGCACTGAAGCTTTCTTT. Translating it yields CASSSRGGTEAFF.

The gene calls are TRBV15 and TRBJ1-1; D gene ambiguous. CDR1 is LNHNV and CDR2 is YYDKDF in the germline V gene (reference sequence). V was pared by 9 bases and J by 8 bases, with 19 bases between. There are 13 residues in the CDR3. Here the CDR3 DNA reads TGTGCCACAAGGCGGGAGCTAGGCACCGAAGCTTTCTTT. Translated: CATRRELGTEAFF.

The rearrangement uses TRBV7-9 and TRBJ2-2, with D possibly TRBD2 on 6 matching bases. This CDR3 is built from 13 residues. V lost 3 bases and J 5 bases, leaving 7 bases between the germline ends. Germline V gene sequence: CDR1 SEHNR, CDR2 FQNEAQ (reference sequence). The CDR3 protein is CASSFGGTGELFF. The CDR3 DNA follows: TGTGCCAGCAGCTTCGGGGGTACCGGGGAGCTGTTTTTT.

Turning to this clonotype: The conserved closing phenylalanine or tryptophan is absent in this CDR3, likely reflecting a read error. The J gene is TRBJ1-6, the V gene TRBV4-1; possibly TRBD1 for D (6 bases). The ends were cut back, 4 bases at V and 6 bases at J, with 19 bases in the middle. Per the germline V gene, CDR1 is MGHRA and CDR2 is YSYEKL. The CDR3 has 17 residues. CDR3 loop: CASSRGWDQGSNSPLHS. The CDR3 DNA is TGCGCCAGCAGCCGGGGTTGGGACCAGGGGAGTAATTCACCCCTCCACTCT.

This chain links TRBV4-1 with TRBJ1-5; D is undetermined. Trimming removed 0 bases from V and 1 base from J, with 4 bases in between. Looked up from germline, CDR1 is MGHRA and CDR2 is YSYEKL. This CDR3 comprises 14 residues. The CDR3 DNA follows: TGCGCCAGCAGCCAAGACGCAAGCAATCAGCCCCAGCATTTT. It specifies CASSQDASNQPQHF.